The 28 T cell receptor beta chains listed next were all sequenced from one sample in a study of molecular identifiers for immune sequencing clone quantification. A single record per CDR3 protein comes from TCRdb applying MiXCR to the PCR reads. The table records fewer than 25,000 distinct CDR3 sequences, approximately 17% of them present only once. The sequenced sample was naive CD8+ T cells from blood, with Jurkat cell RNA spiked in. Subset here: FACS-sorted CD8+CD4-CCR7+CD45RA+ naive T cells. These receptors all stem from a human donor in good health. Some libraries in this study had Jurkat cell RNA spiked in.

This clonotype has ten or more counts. The CDR3 sequence: CASSQGARWETQYF. CDR3 nucleotides: TGTGCCAGCAGTCAGGGGGCGCGATGGGAGACCCAGTACTTC. This chain joins TRBV27 and TRBJ2-5; the match to TRBD1 covers 8 bases. This CDR3 is built from 14 residues. Germline V lookup: CDR1 MNHEY, CDR2 SMNVEV (reference sequence). Trimming took 5 bases from V and 5 from J; bases not matched to a gene: 7.

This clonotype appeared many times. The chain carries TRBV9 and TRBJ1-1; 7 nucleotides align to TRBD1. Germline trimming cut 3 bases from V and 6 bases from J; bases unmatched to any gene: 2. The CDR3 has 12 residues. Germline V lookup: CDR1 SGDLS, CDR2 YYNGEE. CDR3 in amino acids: CASSGDSAEAFF. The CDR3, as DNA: TGTGCCAGCAGCGGGGACAGTGCTGAAGCTTTCTTT.

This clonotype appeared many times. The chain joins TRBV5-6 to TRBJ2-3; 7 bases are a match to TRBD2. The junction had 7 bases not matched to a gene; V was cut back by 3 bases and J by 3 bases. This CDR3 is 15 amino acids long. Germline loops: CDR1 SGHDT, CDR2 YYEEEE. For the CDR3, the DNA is TGTGCCAGCAGCTCTCTAGCGGCCATAACAGATACGCAGTATTTT. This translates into CASSSLAAITDTQYF.

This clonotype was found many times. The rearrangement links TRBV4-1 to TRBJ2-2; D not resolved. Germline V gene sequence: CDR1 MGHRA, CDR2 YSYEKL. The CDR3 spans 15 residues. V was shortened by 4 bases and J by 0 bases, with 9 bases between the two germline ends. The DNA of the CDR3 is TGCGCCAGCAGCCCGGACCGTTCGAACACCGGGGAGCTGTTTTTT. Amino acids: CASSPDRSNTGELFF.

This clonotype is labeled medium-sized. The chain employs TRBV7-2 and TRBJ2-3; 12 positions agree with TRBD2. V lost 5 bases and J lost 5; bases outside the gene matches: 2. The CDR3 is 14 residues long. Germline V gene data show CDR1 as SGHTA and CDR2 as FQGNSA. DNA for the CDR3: TGTGCCAGCAGCCCACTAGCGGGAGGAGATACGCAGTATTTT. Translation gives CASSPLAGGDTQYF.

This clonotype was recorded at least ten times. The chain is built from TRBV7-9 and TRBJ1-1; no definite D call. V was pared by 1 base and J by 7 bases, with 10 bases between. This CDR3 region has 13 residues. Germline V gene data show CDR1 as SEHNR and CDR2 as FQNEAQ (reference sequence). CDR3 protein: CASSLGTGLEAFF. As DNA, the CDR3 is TGTGCCAGCAGCTTAGGGACCGGGCTTGAAGCTTTCTTT.

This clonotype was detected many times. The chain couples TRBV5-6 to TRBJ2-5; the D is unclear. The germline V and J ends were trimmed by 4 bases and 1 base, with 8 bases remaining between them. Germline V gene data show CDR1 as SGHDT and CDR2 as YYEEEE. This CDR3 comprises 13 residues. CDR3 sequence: CASSPEAQETQYF. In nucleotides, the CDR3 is TGTGCCAGCAGCCCCGAAGCCCAAGAGACCCAGTACTTC.

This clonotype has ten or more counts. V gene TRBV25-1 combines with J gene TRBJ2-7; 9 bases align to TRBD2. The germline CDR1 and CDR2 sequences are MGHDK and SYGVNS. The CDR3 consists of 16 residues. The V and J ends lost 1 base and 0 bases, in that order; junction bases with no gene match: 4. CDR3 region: CASSESGTSISYEQYF. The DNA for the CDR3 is TGTGCCAGCAGTGAATCCGGGACTAGCATCTCCTACGAGCAGTACTTC.

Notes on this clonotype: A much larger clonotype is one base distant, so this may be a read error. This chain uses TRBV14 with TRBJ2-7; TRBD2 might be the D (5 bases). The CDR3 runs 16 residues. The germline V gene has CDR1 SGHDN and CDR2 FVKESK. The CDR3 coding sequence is TGTGCCAGCAGCCAAGAAGGTTTGGGGAGTGACTACGAGCGGTACTTC. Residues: CASSQEGLGSDYERYF.

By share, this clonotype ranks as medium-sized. CDR3 DNA: TGCAGCGCTGGGGGACTAGCGGGATATGAGCAGTTCTTC. It yields the protein CSAGGLAGYEQFF. This sequence joins TRBV29-1 and TRBJ2-1; 13 nucleotides line up with TRBD2. Germline assignment: CDR1 SQVTM and CDR2 ANQGSEA. This CDR3 is built from 13 residues. With 7 bases clipped from V and 8 bases from J, the junction kept 5 bases outside the gene matches.

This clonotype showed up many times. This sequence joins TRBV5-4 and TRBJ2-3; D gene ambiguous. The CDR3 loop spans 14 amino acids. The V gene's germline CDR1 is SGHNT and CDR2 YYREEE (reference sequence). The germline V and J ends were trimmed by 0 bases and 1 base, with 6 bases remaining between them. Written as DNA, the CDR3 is TGTGCCAGCAGCTTGGTAGGGCGCACAGATACGCAGTATTTT. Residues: CASSLVGRTDTQYF.

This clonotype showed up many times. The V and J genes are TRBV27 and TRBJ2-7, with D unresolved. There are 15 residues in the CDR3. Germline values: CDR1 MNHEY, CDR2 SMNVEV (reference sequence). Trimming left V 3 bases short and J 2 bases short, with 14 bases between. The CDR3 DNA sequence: TGTGCCAGCAGTTTGTCCGTCAACCCTGCCTACGAGCAGTACTTC. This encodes CASSLSVNPAYEQYF.

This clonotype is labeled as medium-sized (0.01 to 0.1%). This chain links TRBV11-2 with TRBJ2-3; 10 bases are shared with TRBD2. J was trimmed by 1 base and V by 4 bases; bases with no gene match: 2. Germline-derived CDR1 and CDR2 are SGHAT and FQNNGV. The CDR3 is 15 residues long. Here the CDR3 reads CASSSLAGGTDTQYF. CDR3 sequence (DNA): TGTGCCAGCAGCTCCCTAGCGGGGGGCACAGATACGCAGTATTTT.

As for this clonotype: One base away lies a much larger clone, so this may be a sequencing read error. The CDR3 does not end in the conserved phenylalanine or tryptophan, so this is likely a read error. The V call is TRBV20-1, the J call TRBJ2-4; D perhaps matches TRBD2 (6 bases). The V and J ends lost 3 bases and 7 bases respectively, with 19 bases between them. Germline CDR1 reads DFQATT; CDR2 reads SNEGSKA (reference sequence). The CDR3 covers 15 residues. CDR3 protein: CSASLSGSGSNIQYS. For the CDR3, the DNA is TGCAGTGCTAGTTTATCGGGGAGCGGGTCGAACATTCAGTACTCC.

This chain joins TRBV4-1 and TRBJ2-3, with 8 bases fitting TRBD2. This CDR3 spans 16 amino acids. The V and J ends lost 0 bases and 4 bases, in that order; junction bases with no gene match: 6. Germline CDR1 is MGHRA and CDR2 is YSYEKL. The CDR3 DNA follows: TGCGCCAGCAGCCAAGACCCGCGGGAGGCGCCAGATACGCAGTATTTT. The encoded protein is CASSQDPREAPDTQYF.

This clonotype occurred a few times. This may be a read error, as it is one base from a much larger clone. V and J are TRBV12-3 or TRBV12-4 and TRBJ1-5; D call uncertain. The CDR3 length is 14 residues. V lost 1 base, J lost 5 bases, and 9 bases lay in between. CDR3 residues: CASSLVSGDQPQHF. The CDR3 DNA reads TGTGCCAGCAGTTTAGTCTCCGGTGATCAGCCCCAGCATTTT.

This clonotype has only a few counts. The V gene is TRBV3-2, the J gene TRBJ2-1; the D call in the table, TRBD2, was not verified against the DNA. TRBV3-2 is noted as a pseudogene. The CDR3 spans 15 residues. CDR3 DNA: TGTGCCAGCAGCCAAGCGGCAGGGCTCGAGGATGAGCAGTTCTTC. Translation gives CASSQAAGLEDEQFF.

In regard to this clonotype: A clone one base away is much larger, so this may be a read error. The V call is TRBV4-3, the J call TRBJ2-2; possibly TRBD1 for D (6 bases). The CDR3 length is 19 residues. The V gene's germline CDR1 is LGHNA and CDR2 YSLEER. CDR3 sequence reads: CASSQDRQGTTMNIGELFF. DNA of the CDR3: TGCGCCAGCAGCCAAGATCGTCAGGGGACAACAATGAACATCGGGGAGCTGTTTTTT.

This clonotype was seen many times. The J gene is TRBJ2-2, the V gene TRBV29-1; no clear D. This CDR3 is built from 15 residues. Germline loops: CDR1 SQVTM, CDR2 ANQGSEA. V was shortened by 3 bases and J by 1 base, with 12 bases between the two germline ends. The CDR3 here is CSVEDGQRNTGELFF. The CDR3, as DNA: TGCAGCGTTGAGGACGGCCAAAGGAACACCGGGGAGCTGTTTTTT.

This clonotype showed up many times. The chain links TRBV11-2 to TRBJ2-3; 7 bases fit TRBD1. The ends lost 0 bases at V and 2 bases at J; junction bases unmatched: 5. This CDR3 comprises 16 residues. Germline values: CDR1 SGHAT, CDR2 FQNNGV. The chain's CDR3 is CASSLERGLFTDTQYF. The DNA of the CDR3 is TGTGCCAGCAGCTTAGAGAGGGGGCTTTTCACAGATACGCAGTATTTT. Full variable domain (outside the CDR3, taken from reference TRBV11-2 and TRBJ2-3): EAGVAQSPRYKIIEKRQSVAFWCNPISGHATLYWYQQILGQGPKLLIQFQNNGVVDDSQLPKDRFSAERLKGVDSTLKIQPAKLEDSAVYLCASSLERGLFTDTQYFGPGTRLTVL.

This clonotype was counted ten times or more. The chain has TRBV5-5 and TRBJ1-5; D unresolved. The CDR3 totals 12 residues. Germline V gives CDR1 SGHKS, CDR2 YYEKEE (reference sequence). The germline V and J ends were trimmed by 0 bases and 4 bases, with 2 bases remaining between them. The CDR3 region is CASSLENQPQHF. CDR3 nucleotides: TGTGCCAGCAGCTTGGAGAATCAGCCCCAGCATTTT.

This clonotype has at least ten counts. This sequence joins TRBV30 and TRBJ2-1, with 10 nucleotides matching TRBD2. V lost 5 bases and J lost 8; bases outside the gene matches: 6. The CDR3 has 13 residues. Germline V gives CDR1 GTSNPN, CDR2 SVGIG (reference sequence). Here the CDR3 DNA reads TGTGCCTGGGCCCACGGGACTAGCGATGAGCAGTTCTTC. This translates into CAWAHGTSDEQFF.

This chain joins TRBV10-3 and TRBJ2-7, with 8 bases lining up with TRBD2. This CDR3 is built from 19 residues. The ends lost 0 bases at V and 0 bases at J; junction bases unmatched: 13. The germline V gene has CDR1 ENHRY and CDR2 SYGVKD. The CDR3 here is CAISESPAGASFSSYEQYF. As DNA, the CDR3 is TGTGCCATCAGTGAGTCCCCAGCGGGAGCGTCCTTCAGCTCCTACGAGCAGTACTTC.

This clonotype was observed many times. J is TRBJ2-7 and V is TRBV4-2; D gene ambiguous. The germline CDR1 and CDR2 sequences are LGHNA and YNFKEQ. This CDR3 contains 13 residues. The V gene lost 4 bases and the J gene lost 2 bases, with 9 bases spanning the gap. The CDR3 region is CASSPRGTYEQYF. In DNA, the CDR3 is TGTGCCAGCAGCCCACGAGGTACCTACGAGCAGTACTTC.

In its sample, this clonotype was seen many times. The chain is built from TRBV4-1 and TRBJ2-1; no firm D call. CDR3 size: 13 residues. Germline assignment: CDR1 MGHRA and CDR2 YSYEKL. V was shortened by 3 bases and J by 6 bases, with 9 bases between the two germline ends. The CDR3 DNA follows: TGCGCCAGCAGCCAGAGACCCTCCAATGAGCAGTTCTTC. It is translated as CASSQRPSNEQFF.

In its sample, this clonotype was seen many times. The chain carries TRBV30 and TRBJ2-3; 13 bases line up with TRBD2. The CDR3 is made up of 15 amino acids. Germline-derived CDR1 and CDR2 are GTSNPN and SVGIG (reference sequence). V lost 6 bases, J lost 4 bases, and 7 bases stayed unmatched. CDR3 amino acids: CACTGLAGVSDTQYF. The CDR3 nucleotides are TGTGCCTGTACTGGACTAGCGGGAGTTTCAGATACGCAGTATTTT.

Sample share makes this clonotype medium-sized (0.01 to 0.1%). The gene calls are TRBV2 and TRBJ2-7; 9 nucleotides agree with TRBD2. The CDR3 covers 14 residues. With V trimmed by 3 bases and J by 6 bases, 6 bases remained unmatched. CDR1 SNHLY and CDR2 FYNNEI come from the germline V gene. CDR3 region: CASSEEGTSLEQYF. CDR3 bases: TGTGCCAGCAGTGAGGAAGGGACTAGCCTCGAGCAGTACTTC. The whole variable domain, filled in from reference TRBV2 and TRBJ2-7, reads EPEVTQTPSHQVTQMGQEVILRCVPISNHLYFYWYRQILGQKVEFLVSFYNNEISEKSEIFDDQFSVERPDGSNFTLKIRSTKLEDSAMYFCASSEEGTSLEQYFGPGTRLTVT.

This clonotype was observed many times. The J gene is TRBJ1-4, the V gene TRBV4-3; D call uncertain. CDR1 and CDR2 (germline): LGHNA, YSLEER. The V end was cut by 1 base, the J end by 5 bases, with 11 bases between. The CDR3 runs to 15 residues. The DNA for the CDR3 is TGCGCCAGCAGCCAAGGGTCCCCAGCGAATGAAAAACTGTTTTTT. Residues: CASSQGSPANEKLFF.